The next 31 T cell receptor beta chains were all read from a single sample in a study of regulatory T cells in long-lasting Graves disease. This sample's time point: newly diagnosed GD, antithyroid drugs for less than 3 months. Scientists built the TCR library using RNA that was extracted from PBMCs. Relying on iRepertoire HTBI primers and Arm-PCR of CDR3 regions, the team built TCR beta libraries. TCRdb reprocessed the multiplex PCR reads with MiXCR, giving one entry per CDR3 protein. The profile covers approximately 310,000 distinct CDR3 sequences, with 15% to 20% appearing a single time and less than 45% taken by the ten largest. Sequences were derived from peripheral blood mononuclear cells (PBMCs), sampled at new diagnosis, from a patient treated with antithyroid drugs. The receptors were gathered from a female donor with Graves disease.

This clonotype was detected ten times or more. V usage is TRBV27 and J usage is TRBJ2-1; D gene ambiguous. Germline loops: CDR1 MNHEY, CDR2 SMNVEV (reference sequence). The length of the CDR3 is 14 residues. V was shortened by 4 bases and J by 7 bases, with 14 bases between the two germline ends. This chain's CDR3 is CASSSTILGNEQFF. The CDR3 DNA sequence: TGTGCCAGCAGTTCCACGATTCTAGGGAATGAGCAGTTCTTC.

This clonotype was recorded many times. V and J are TRBV12-3 or TRBV12-4 and TRBJ1-2; a weak D match, TRBD1 (6 bases). The CDR3 spans 17 residues. The V end was cut by 6 bases, the J end by 2 bases, with 22 bases between. The CDR3 coding sequence is TGTGCCAGCAGCCCGACAGGAGGCATAGGGATGAACTATGGCTACACCTTC. Residues: CASSPTGGIGMNYGYTF.

This clonotype was detected many times. The chain combines TRBV18 with TRBJ2-7; D tentatively fits TRBD1 or TRBD2 (6 bases each). CDR1 is KGHSH, CDR2 LQKENI, per germline. Trimming left V 2 bases short and J 3 bases short, with 14 bases between. The CDR3 covers 15 residues. The CDR3 protein is CASSPDGGGLYEQYF. In nucleotides, the CDR3 is TGTGCCAGCTCACCAGACGGGGGCGGACTCTACGAGCAGTACTTC.

The chain recombines TRBV28 with TRBJ1-5; no clear D. The ends were cut back, 7 bases at V and 0 bases at J, with 10 bases in the middle. From germline, CDR1 is MDHEN and CDR2 SYDVKM. The CDR3 has 14 residues. The CDR3 region has the DNA TGTGCCAGCAACGTGCCCAGTAGCAATCAGCCCCAGCATTTT. Protein sequence: CASNVPSSNQPQHF.

The rearrangement uses TRBV5-6 and TRBJ1-5, with D unresolved. CDR3 length: 15 amino acids. Germline CDR1 is SGHDT and CDR2 is YYEEEE. The V end was cut by 0 bases, the J end by 6 bases, with 13 bases between. As DNA, the CDR3 is TGTGCCAGCAGCTTGGAGGGAGGGCCGCCTCAGCCCCAGCATTTT. Translation gives CASSLEGGPPQPQHF.

As for this clonotype: This likely traces to a read error, being one base from a far larger clone. Since no conserved phenylalanine or tryptophan closes the CDR3, a read error is the likely cause. No DNA is shown, since the ends of the CDR3 on it are uncertain; the CDR3 is the one TCRdb lists. The chain carries TRBV9 and TRBJ2-3; the table's D call TRBD1 went unverified against the DNA. The CDR3 sequence runs 15 residues, both termini included. Germline CDR1 and CDR2: SGDLS and YYNGEE. This CDR3 is CASSSSTGESYEQYY.

Note on this clonotype: Being one base from a much bigger clone, this may be a read error. The V call is TRBV20-1, the J call TRBJ2-4; D is ambiguous. Trimming pared 4 bases from V and 2 bases from J, leaving 12 bases between. Germline CDR1 and CDR2: DFQATT and SNEGSKA (reference sequence). CDR3 size: 14 residues. As DNA, the CDR3 is TGCAGTGCTAACCCCACTGGACCCAAAAACATTCAGTACTTC. It encodes CSANPTGPKNIQYF.

This clonotype came up many times. The chain couples TRBV27 to TRBJ2-3; D is possibly TRBD1 (6 bases). CDR1 and CDR2 (germline): MNHEY, SMNVEV (reference sequence). CDR3 length equals 15 residues. Trimming cost V 1 base and J 0 bases, with 8 bases left between them. The CDR3 DNA follows: TGTGCCAGCAGTTTATACAGGGCTAGCACAGATACGCAGTATTTT. Its translation is CASSLYRASTDTQYF.

The chain has TRBV10-2 and TRBJ2-4, with 13 bases lining up with TRBD2. There are 18 residues in the CDR3. V shed 4 bases and J 1 base; nucleotides not matched to a gene: 7. The germline V gene has CDR1 WSHSY and CDR2 SAAADI. The CDR3 loop is CASSVWTSGSGAKNIQYF. In DNA form, the CDR3 reads TGCGCCAGCAGTGTATGGACTAGCGGGAGCGGGGCCAAAAACATTCAGTACTTC.

Of note for this clonotype: It may be a read error: a sequence one base away is much more abundant. The chain carries TRBV15 and TRBJ2-1; D unclear. CDR1 and CDR2 from the germline V gene are LNHNV and YYDKDF (reference sequence). V was pared by 0 bases and J by 10 bases, with 10 bases between. The CDR3 runs to 13 residues. The CDR3 loop reads CATSRDVKYEQFF. Here the CDR3 DNA reads TGTGCCACCAGCAGAGATGTCAAGTACGAGCAGTTCTTC.

This clonotype showed up many times. V is TRBV14 and J is TRBJ1-6; tentative D call: TRBD1 (6 bases). V gave up 3 bases and J gave up 7 bases, with 10 bases separating them. CDR3 length: 14 amino acids. Germline CDR1 SGHDN, CDR2 FVKESK. In nucleotides, the CDR3 is TGTGCCAGCAGCCAGGGGGCATGGAATTCACCCCTCCACTTT. Amino acids: CASSQGAWNSPLHF.

Only a few counts were recorded for this clonotype. The chain has TRBV24-1 and TRBJ2-2; TRBD1 matches at 9 bases. The germline V gene encodes CDR1 KGHDR and CDR2 SFDVKD. CDR3 length: 17 residues. J lost 2 bases, V lost 4 bases, and 7 bases had no gene match. DNA of the CDR3: TGTGCCACCAGTGAACCCACAGGGGGCCCCAACACCGGGGAGCTGTTTTTT. It yields the protein CATSEPTGGPNTGELFF.

This clonotype was recorded many times. The rearrangement links TRBV6-2 or TRBV6-3 to TRBJ2-2; possible D gene TRBD2, 6 bases. Germline loops: CDR1 MNHEY, CDR2 SVGEGT. Trimming removed 1 base from V and 6 bases from J, with 12 bases in between. The CDR3 is 15 residues long. CDR3 amino acids: CASSYWRDLPGELFF. The CDR3 bases are TGTGCCAGCAGTTACTGGCGGGATCTCCCCGGGGAGCTGTTTTTT.

This clonotype was detected only once. The V and J genes are TRBV7-8 and TRBJ1-1; possibly TRBD1 for D (6 bases). The CDR3 spans 15 residues. Trimming stripped 3 bases from V and 2 bases from J, with 13 bases between. The germline V gene has CDR1 SGHVS and CDR2 FQNEAQ. CDR3 DNA sequence: TGTGCCAGCAGCTTTTTAGGGGGGTTTAACACTGAAGCTTTCTTT. Its translation is CASSFLGGFNTEAFF.

In its sample, this clonotype was seen many times. The rearrangement uses TRBV9 and TRBJ2-3; weak D call: TRBD2 (6 bases). The V gene's germline CDR1 is SGDLS and CDR2 YYNGEE. V dropped 4 bases and J dropped 2 bases, with 17 bases sitting between them. This CDR3 region has 16 residues. For the CDR3, the DNA is TGTGCCAGCAGCCCGGGACTGGGGGGTTACACAGATACGCAGTATTTT. Its translation is CASSPGLGGYTDTQYF.

Ten or more counts support this clonotype. The rearrangement joins TRBV2 to TRBJ2-3; D uncertain. Germline V lookup: CDR1 SNHLY, CDR2 FYNNEI. The CDR3 extends over 16 amino acids. V lost 5 bases to trimming and J lost 2 bases, with 17 bases between them. The CDR3: CASSFLVLQPTDTQYF. The CDR3 nucleotides read TGTGCCAGCAGTTTTCTGGTTTTGCAGCCCACAGATACGCAGTATTTT.

This clonotype was seen many times. The chain links TRBV20-1 to TRBJ1-1, with D uncertain. Looked up from germline, CDR1 is DFQATT and CDR2 is SNEGSKA (reference sequence). V was cut by 1 base and J by 8 bases, with 17 bases left in between. The CDR3 extends over 14 amino acids. CDR3 bases: TGCAGTGCTAGAGGGTTTGGGTCGCGGTCCGAAGCTTTCTTT. This gives the protein CSARGFGSRSEAFF.

This clonotype has at least ten counts. The chain combines TRBV11-2 with TRBJ1-6, with 7 bases that match TRBD1. V lost 5 bases and J lost 10; bases outside the gene matches: 5. CDR1 and CDR2 from the germline V gene are SGHAT and FQNNGV. This CDR3 spans 13 amino acids. CDR3 DNA sequence: TGTGCCAGCAGCGCAAGACAGGGCTCACCCCTCCACTTT. This sequence encodes CASSARQGSPLHF.

This clonotype was counted at least ten times. The chain has TRBV13 and TRBJ2-7, with D tentatively TRBD2 (5 bases). V was pared by 4 bases and J by 3 bases, with 10 bases between. Germline assignment: CDR1 PRHDT and CDR2 FYEKMQ (reference sequence). The length of the CDR3 is 13 residues. The CDR3, as DNA: TGTGCCAGCAGCTCTAGGACTCACTACGAGCAGTACTTC. The encoded protein is CASSSRTHYEQYF.

This clonotype was found many times. The chain has TRBV27 and TRBJ2-7; D may be TRBD2 (6 bases). V was pared by 4 bases and J by 3 bases, with 13 bases between. This CDR3 is 14 amino acids long. Germline V gene data show CDR1 as MNHEY and CDR2 as SMNVEV (reference sequence). Written as DNA, the CDR3 is TGTGCCAGCAGTTGGGCAGGAGGGCTCTACGAGCAGTACTTC. Translating gives CASSWAGGLYEQYF.

Ten or more counts support this clonotype. The chain links TRBV9 to TRBJ2-3; 8 bases map to TRBD2. The V gene end was trimmed by 1 base and the J gene end by 0 bases; junction bases not matched to a gene: 4. This CDR3 is 16 amino acids long. The germline V gene encodes CDR1 SGDLS and CDR2 YYNGEE. The CDR3 sequence: CASSVPASGSTDTQYF. The CDR3 DNA follows: TGTGCCAGCAGCGTACCGGCTAGCGGGAGCACAGATACGCAGTATTTT.

This clonotype was seen ten or more times. The CDR3 region is CASKGPYSNQPQHF. CDR3 sequence (DNA): TGTGCCAGCAAAGGCCCTTATAGCAATCAGCCCCAGCATTTT. The chain joins TRBV2 to TRBJ1-5; D remains ambiguous. The CDR3 loop spans 14 amino acids. V was shortened by 7 bases and J by 0 bases, with 10 bases between the two germline ends. Germline V gives CDR1 SNHLY, CDR2 FYNNEI.

This clonotype was counted ten times or more. The J gene is TRBJ1-3, the V gene TRBV7-9; no definite D call. The germline V gene has CDR1 SEHNR and CDR2 FQNEAQ (reference sequence). The CDR3 spans 13 residues. V lost 1 base to trimming and J lost 0 bases, with 1 base between them. The CDR3 is CASSLDSGNTIYF. The CDR3 DNA reads as TGTGCCAGCAGCTTAGACTCTGGAAACACCATATATTTT.

This clonotype was detected many times. This chain uses TRBV9 with TRBJ2-1, with 8 bases fitting TRBD1. The J call may be in error: the DNA end matches TRBJ2-5 better. Germline-derived CDR1 and CDR2 are SGDLS and YYNGEE. The CDR3 is 15 amino acids. This CDR3 is CASSEGTGWARTQYF. The CDR3 DNA is TGTGCCAGCAGCGAAGGGACAGGATGGGCCAGGACCCAGTACTTC.

Comment on this clonotype: This likely traces to a read error, being one base from a far larger clone. This chain links TRBV2 with TRBJ2-7, with TRBD2 as a possible D gene (5 bases). The germline CDR1 and CDR2 sequences are SNHLY and FYNNEI. This CDR3 spans 14 amino acids. Trimming took 10 bases from V and 7 from J, leaving 23 bases between them. CDR3 loop: CANPKGRDGNEQYF. As DNA, the CDR3 is TGTGCCAATCCGAAAGGTCGGGATGGGAATGAGCAGTACTTC.

This clonotype was picked up a small number of times. This chain joins TRBV9 and TRBJ2-7; 9 bases line up with TRBD1. Germline-derived CDR1 and CDR2 are SGDLS and YYNGEE. The CDR3 is made up of 13 amino acids. J was trimmed by 7 bases and V by 3 bases; bases with no gene match: 5. This CDR3 reads CASSDYRGLEQYF. CDR3 bases: TGTGCCAGCAGCGATTACAGGGGGCTAGAGCAGTACTTC.

This clonotype was seen ten or more times. The gene calls are TRBV20-1 and TRBJ1-2; a possible D gene is TRBD1 (5 bases). Germline V gene lookup returns CDR1 DFQATT and CDR2 SNEGSKA (reference sequence). The CDR3 sequence is 14 residues long. V was cut by 4 bases and J by 2 bases, with 14 bases left in between. CDR3 nucleotides: TGCAGTGCTAAAACGGGACCGCTAAACTATGGCTACACCTTC. This translates into CSAKTGPLNYGYTF.

This chain uses TRBV11-2 with TRBJ1-1; D not resolved. V gave up 1 base and J gave up 6 bases, with 12 bases separating them. The germline CDR1 and CDR2 sequences are SGHAT and FQNNGV. This CDR3 has 14 amino acids. In DNA form, the CDR3 reads TGTGCCAGCAGCTTAGTGTTATCGATCGCTGAAGCTTTCTTT. This encodes CASSLVLSIAEAFF.

This clonotype was seen many times. J is TRBJ2-1 and V is TRBV3-1; D possibly uses TRBD1 or TRBD2 (5 bases each). V was cut by 4 bases and J by 2 bases, with 12 bases left in between. The length of the CDR3 is 15 residues. Per the germline V gene, CDR1 is LGHDT and CDR2 is YNNKEL (reference sequence). CDR3 sequence reads: CASSLGAATYNEQFF. The CDR3 nucleotides are TGTGCCAGCAGCCTCGGGGCCGCAACCTACAATGAGCAGTTCTTC.

This clonotype occurred many times. This chain uses TRBV3-1 with TRBJ2-3, with D perhaps matching TRBD2 (5 bases). Germline-derived CDR1 and CDR2 are LGHDT and YNNKEL (reference sequence). The length of the CDR3 is 12 residues. Trimming stripped 1 base from V and 7 bases from J, with 6 bases between. In DNA form, the CDR3 reads TGTGCCAGCAGCCAAGTCGGGAATACGCAGTATTTT. Amino acid sequence: CASSQVGNTQYF.

The chain employs TRBV18 and TRBJ2-7; D is possibly TRBD1 (6 bases). The germline CDR1 and CDR2 sequences are KGHSH and LQKENI. V gave up 3 bases and J gave up 4 bases, with 16 bases separating them. The CDR3 runs 15 residues. CDR3 region: CASSPPRTENYEQYF. The DNA for the CDR3 is TGTGCCAGCTCACCCCCGAGGACAGAGAATTACGAGCAGTACTTC.